Listed below are T cell receptor beta chains from one sample, sequenced in a study of tumor and adjacent non-tumor tissue in lung cancer. From the multiplex PCR reads, TCRdb called clonotypes with MiXCR, one entry per CDR3 protein. This sample has 40,000 or so distinct CDR3 sequences; 60% occur once, and the top ten carry around 45%. The source material was distant non-tumor lung tissue. These receptors were taken from a man aged 50 to 60 with non-small cell lung cancer. Each CDR3 is given with its conserved first and last residue. A D gene is named only where the DNA matches it firmly. The size field is filled for only some rows; it gives once, few, many or a size class.

TRBJ2-5	12	-	TRBV6-5	-	CVSRASQETQYF	TGTGTCAGTAGGGCCTCACAAGAGACCCAGTACTTC
TRBJ2-7	16	few	TRBV20-1	-	CSASLVDGSRDYEQYF	TGCAGTGCTTCTCTCGTCGACGGGAGCAGGGATTACGAGCAGTACTTC
TRBJ2-3	15	few	TRBV4-1	-	CASSQGPGGADMQYF	TGTGCCAGCAGCCAAGGGCCAGGGGGGGCAGATATGCAGTATTTT
TRBJ2-5	14	many	TRBV7-9	TRBD1	CASSLRTGIETQYF	TGTGCCAGCAGCTTAAGGACAGGGATCGAGACCCAGTACTTC
TRBJ2-7	17	many	TRBV20-1	-	CSATGQGGLASDYEQYF	TGCAGTGCTACGGGACAGGGGGGACTAGCGAGTGACTACGAGCAGTACTTC
TRBJ2-1	15	-	TRBV11-1	-	CASSLGVRGSDEMFF	TGTGCCAGCAGCTTAGGCGTAAGAGGGTCGGATGAGATGTTCTTC
TRBJ2-7	13	many	TRBV28	TRBD1	CASSFTGGREQYF	TGTGCCAGCAGTTTTACAGGGGGAAGGGAGCAGTACTTC
TRBJ2-5	15	-	TRBV15	-	CATSRDRQAQETQYF	TGTGCCACCAGCAGAGATCGGCAGGCACAAGAGACCCAGTACTTC
TRBJ2-6	15	once	TRBV12-3/TRBV12-4	-	CASSLRVTGANVLIF	TGTGCCAGCAGTTTACGGGTGACTGGGGCCAACGTCCTGATTTTC
TRBJ2-1	15	-	TRBV20-1	TRBD1	CSARVWGQGINEQFF	TGCAGTGCTAGAGTATGGGGACAGGGAATCAATGAGCAGTTCTTC